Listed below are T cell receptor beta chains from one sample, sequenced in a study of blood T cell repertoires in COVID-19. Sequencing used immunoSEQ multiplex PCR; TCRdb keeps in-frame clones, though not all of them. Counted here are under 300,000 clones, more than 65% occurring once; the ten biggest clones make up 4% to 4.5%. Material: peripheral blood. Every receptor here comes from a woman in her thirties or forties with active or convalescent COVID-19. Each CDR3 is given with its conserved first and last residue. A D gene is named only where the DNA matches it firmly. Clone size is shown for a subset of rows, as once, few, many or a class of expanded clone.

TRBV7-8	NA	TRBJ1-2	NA	CASSLPGQHGYTF	TGTGCCAGCAGCTTACCGGGACAACATGGCTACACCTTC
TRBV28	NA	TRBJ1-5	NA	CASSFPVWQNQPQHF	TGTGCCAGCAGTTTTCCTGTATGGCAAAATCAGCCCCAGCATTTT
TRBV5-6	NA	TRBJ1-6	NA	CASSSDTGSNNSPLHF	TGTGCCAGCAGCTCCGATACAGGGTCGAATAATTCACCCCTCCACTTT
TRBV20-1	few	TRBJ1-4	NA	CSASLSARVNEKLFF	TGCAGTGCTAGTCTGTCAGCGAGGGTTAATGAAAAACTGTTTTTT
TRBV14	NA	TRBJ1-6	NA	CASSPFPRSPLHF	TGTGCCAGCAGCCCTTTCCCTAGGTCACCCCTCCACTTT
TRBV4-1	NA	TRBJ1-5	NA	CASSHEPRQGNQPQHF	TGCGCCAGCAGCCACGAACCTCGACAGGGCAATCAGCCCCAGCATTTT
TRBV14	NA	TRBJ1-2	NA	CASSHVTALDGYTF	TGTGCCAGCAGCCACGTGACTGCCTTAGACGGCTACACCTTC
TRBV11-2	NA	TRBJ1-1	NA	CASSFEGRPEAFF	TGTGCCAGCAGCTTCGAGGGCCGGCCGGAAGCTTTCTTT
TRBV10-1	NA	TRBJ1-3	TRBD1	CASSDPGTATAGGNTIYF	TGCGCCAGCAGTGACCCCGGGACAGCAACCGCCGGGGGAAACACCATATATTTT
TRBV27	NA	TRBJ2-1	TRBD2	CASKPSGVYNEQFF	TGTGCCAGCAAGCCTAGCGGGGTCTACAATGAGCAGTTCTTC
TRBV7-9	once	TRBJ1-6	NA	CASSSTGRSPLHF	TGTGCCAGCAGCTCTACAGGGCGCTCACCCCTCCACTTT
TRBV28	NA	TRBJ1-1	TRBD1	CASVVGGATSEAFF	TGTGCCAGCGTAGTAGGGGGCGCAACCTCTGAAGCTTTCTTT
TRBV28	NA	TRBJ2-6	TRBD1	CASLNGTGKPGANVLTF	TGTGCCAGCCTAAATGGGACAGGTAAACCTGGGGCCAACGTCCTGACTTTC
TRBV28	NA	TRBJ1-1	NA	CASSHLTYTEAFF	TGTGCCAGCAGCCACCTTACTTACACTGAAGCTTTCTTT
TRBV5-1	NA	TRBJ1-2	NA	CASSLNAGVSYGYTF	TGCGCCAGCAGCTTGAATGCAGGGGTGAGCTATGGCTACACCTTC